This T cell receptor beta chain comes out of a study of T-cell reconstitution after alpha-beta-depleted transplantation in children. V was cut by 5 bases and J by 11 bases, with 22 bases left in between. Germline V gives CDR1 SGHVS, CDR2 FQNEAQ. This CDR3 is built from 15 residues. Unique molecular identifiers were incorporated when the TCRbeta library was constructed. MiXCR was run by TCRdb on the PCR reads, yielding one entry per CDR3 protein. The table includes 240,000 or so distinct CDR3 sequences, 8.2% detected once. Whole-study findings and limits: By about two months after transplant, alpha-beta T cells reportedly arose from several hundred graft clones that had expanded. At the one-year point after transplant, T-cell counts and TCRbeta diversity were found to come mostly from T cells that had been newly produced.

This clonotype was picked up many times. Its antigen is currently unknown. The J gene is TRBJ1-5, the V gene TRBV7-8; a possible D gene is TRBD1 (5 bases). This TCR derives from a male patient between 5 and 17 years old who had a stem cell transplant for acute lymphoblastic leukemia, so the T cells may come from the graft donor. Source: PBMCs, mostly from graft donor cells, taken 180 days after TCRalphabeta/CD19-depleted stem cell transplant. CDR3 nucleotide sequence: TGTGCCAGCAGCCCAGGGACCCACGCTTCCGTGGCCCAGCATTTT. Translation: CASSPGTHASVAQHF. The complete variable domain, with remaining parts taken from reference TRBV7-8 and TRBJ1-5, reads GAGVSQSPRYKVAKRGQDVALRCDPISGHVSLFWYQQALGQGPEFLTYFQNEAQLDKSGLPSDRFFAERPEGSVSTLKIQRTQQEDSAVYLCASSPGTHASVAQHFGDGTRLSIL.